The clone carrying this T cell receptor (beta chain) was found once. Its antigen is not identified. V lost 5 bases to trimming and J lost 12 bases; unmatched junction nucleotides: 3. The CDR3 contains 10 residues. Per the germline V gene, CDR1 is DFQATT and CDR2 is SNEGSKA (reference sequence). Generated by immunoSEQ multiplex PCR, the TCRdb table keeps only in-frame clones and is missing some. The sample records over 95,000 clones, roughly 90% being singletons. The investigators sampled blood at baseline, at cycle 4 day 1, and at cycle 7 day 1. The data stem from a study of OX40 agonist ivuxolimab in advanced cancers. Notes on the study in general: Among expanded peripheral T cells, antigen specificity went undetermined.

The sequence was obtained from an adult with an advanced solid tumor such as melanoma, head and neck, liver or kidney cancer. The sample here was CD4+ or CD8+ T cells sorted from blood, taken in a trial of the OX40 agonist ivuxolimab. The chain carries TRBV20-1 and TRBJ2-1, with 8 positions matching TRBD2. CDR3 sequence: CSAVAGGQFF. The CDR3 coding sequence is TGCAGTGCTGTTGCGGGAGGGCAGTTCTTC.